A single sample gave rise to the 9 T cell receptor beta chains below, sequenced in a study of blood T cell repertoires in COVID-19. TCRdb's copy holds only in-frame clones and misses some; the assay was immunoSEQ multiplex PCR. The sample has 35,000 to 45,000 clones; around 85% are singletons. Sample: peripheral blood. The source of these receptors is a man in his forties or fifties with active COVID-19.

V usage is TRBV6-6 and J usage is TRBJ1-1, with 7 bases that match TRBD1. CDR1 is MNHNY and CDR2 is SVGAGI in the germline V gene (reference sequence). This CDR3 comprises 14 residues. V was clipped by 5 bases and J by 1 base; unmatched bases: 4. CDR3 DNA sequence: TGTGCCAGCAGTCCAGGGGGAAAGAACACTGAAGCTTTCTTT. Translating it yields CASSPGGKNTEAFF.

The chain employs TRBV11-2 and TRBJ1-4; D is perhaps TRBD1 (6 bases). The ends were cut back, 1 base at V and 8 bases at J, with 11 bases in the middle. From germline, CDR1 is SGHAT and CDR2 FQNNGV. CDR3 length: 14 amino acids. The CDR3 DNA sequence: TGTGCCAGCAGCTTAGGGACGAGGGGGGAAAAACTGTTTTTT. This codes for CASSLGTRGEKLFF.

V is TRBV5-1 and J is TRBJ2-3; D uncertain. The CDR3 runs to 17 residues. V was pared by 0 bases and J by 0 bases, with 14 bases between. Germline V gives CDR1 SGHRS, CDR2 YFSETQ. DNA for the CDR3: TGCGCCAGCAGCTTGGCCACGAGTACTTCGAGCACAGATACGCAGTATTTT. It yields the protein CASSLATSTSSTDTQYF.

The chain couples TRBV27 to TRBJ2-6; D is undetermined. The CDR3 contains 14 residues. Trimming took 10 bases from V and 0 from J, leaving 10 bases between them. The germline CDR1 and CDR2 sequences are MNHEY and SMNVEV (reference sequence). Written as DNA, the CDR3 is TGTGCCACCAAACCGAGCTCTGGGGCCAACGTCCTGACTTTC. Translation: CATKPSSGANVLTF.

This clone was counted once. This chain links TRBV30 with TRBJ2-3; maybe TRBD1 (6 bases). The CDR3 runs 14 residues. The V and J ends lost 1 base and 3 bases respectively, with 11 bases between them. Germline V gives CDR1 GTSNPN, CDR2 SVGIG (reference sequence). CDR3 region: CAWSEDSGTDTQYF. The CDR3 DNA reads as TGTGCCTGGAGTGAGGACAGCGGAACAGATACGCAGTATTTT.

The chain uses TRBV4-1 and TRBJ1-3, with 8 positions matching TRBD1. Germline values: CDR1 MGHRA, CDR2 YSYEKL. With 6 bases clipped from V and 1 base from J, the junction kept 5 bases outside the gene matches. This CDR3 has 15 residues. The CDR3 region has the DNA TGCGCCAGCAGGCCAGGGGGCGGTTCTGGAAACACCATATATTTT. This sequence encodes CASRPGGGSGNTIYF.

Notes on this clone: An end of the junction differs from the germline gene, which may be a read error. The chain recombines TRBV5-1 with TRBJ2-7, with D possibly TRBD2 on 5 matching bases. CDR3 length: 13 residues. CDR1 and CDR2 (germline): SGHRS, YFSETQ. The CDR3 sequence is CASSLGGIVGGHF. CDR3 DNA sequence: TGCGCCAGCAGCTTGGGAGGAATAGTAGGCGGGCACTTC.

V usage is TRBV27 and J usage is TRBJ1-6, with a tentative D call TRBD1 (5 bases). Looked up from germline, CDR1 is MNHEY and CDR2 is SMNVEV (reference sequence). Trimming removed 3 bases from V and 9 bases from J, with 12 bases in between. CDR3 length equals 14 residues. CDR3 region: CASSLGGVGSPLHF. CDR3 sequence (DNA): TGTGCCAGCAGTTTGGGGGGTGTCGGTTCACCCCTCCACTTT.

The chain uses TRBV5-1 and TRBJ1-1; no reliable D call. V was pared by 4 bases and J by 4 bases, with 17 bases between. CDR3 length: 15 residues. Germline CDR1 SGHRS, CDR2 YFSETQ. CDR3 loop: CASSPLSDAGTEAFF. CDR3 sequence (DNA): TGCGCCAGCAGCCCGTTAAGCGATGCCGGCACTGAAGCTTTCTTT.